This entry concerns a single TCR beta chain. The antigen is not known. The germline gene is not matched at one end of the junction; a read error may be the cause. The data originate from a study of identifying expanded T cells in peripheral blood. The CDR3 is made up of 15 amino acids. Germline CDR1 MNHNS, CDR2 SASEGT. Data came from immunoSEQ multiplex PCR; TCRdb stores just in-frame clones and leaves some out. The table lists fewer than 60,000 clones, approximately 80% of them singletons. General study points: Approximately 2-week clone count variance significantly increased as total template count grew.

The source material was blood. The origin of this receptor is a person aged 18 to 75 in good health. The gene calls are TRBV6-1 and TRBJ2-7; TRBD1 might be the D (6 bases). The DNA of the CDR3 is TGTGCCAGCAGTGAAGTGTGGGGACAAGACTACGGGCAGTACTTC. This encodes CASSEVWGQDYGQYF.